These 5 T cell receptor beta chains were sequenced from one sample in a study of OX40 agonist ivuxolimab in advanced cancers. The assay was immunoSEQ multiplex PCR, and TCRdb's table has in-frame clones only and misses some. The table lists 45,000 to 60,000 clones, 79% of them singletons, with under 2% in the top ten. The sequencing here drew on CD4+ or CD8+ T cells sorted from blood, taken in a trial of the OX40 agonist ivuxolimab. All receptors derive from an adult with an advanced solid tumor such as melanoma, head and neck, liver or kidney cancer.

This clone was seen only a few times. This chain joins TRBV30 and TRBJ1-6; maybe TRBD1 (5 bases). V lost 2 bases to trimming and J lost 9 bases, with 17 bases between them. Germline CDR1 GTSNPN, CDR2 SVGIG (reference sequence). The CDR3 is 15 residues long. CDR3 sequence (DNA): TGTGCCTGGAGTATAGGACAAACCCCGGCTTCACCCCTCCACTTT. It translates to CAWSIGQTPASPLHF.

The gene calls are TRBV5-1 and TRBJ2-7, with 8 bases aligning to TRBD1. CDR3 size: 14 residues. After removal of 6 bases from V and 2 bases from J, the junction contained 7 bases not matched to a gene. From germline, CDR1 is SGHRS and CDR2 YFSETQ. CDR3 residues: CASNLGQAAYEQYF. CDR3 DNA sequence: TGCGCCAGCAACCTGGGACAGGCCGCCTACGAGCAGTACTTC.

The V call is TRBV5-6, the J call TRBJ2-4; no clear D gene. Trimming shortened V by 0 bases and J by 0 bases, and 13 bases separated the two germline ends. CDR1 is SGHDT and CDR2 is YYEEEE in the germline V gene. There are 17 residues in the CDR3. CDR3 coding DNA: TGTGCCAGCAGCTTGGCCGAGAGACCCCTAGCCAAAAACATTCAGTACTTC. Its protein product is CASSLAERPLAKNIQYF.

The genes are TRBV7-6 and TRBJ1-4, with 10 nucleotides matching TRBD1. Germline CDR1 and CDR2: SGHVS and FNYEAQ. CDR3 length: 15 amino acids. V shed 5 bases, J shed 7 bases, and the junction held 7 bases outside the gene matches. CDR3 loop: CASSIAGTGAEKLFF. CDR3 in DNA: TGTGCCAGCAGCATCGCCGGGACAGGGGCTGAAAAACTGTTTTTT.

V gene TRBV7-3 combines with J gene TRBJ2-1; the match to TRBD1 covers 7 bases. CDR1 is SGHTA, CDR2 FQGTGA, per germline. J lost 3 bases, V lost 4 bases, and 6 bases had no gene match. The CDR3 length is 15 residues. The CDR3 here is CASSSSGQNYNEQFF. The CDR3, as DNA: TGTGCCAGCAGCTCTTCGGGACAGAACTACAATGAGCAGTTCTTC.